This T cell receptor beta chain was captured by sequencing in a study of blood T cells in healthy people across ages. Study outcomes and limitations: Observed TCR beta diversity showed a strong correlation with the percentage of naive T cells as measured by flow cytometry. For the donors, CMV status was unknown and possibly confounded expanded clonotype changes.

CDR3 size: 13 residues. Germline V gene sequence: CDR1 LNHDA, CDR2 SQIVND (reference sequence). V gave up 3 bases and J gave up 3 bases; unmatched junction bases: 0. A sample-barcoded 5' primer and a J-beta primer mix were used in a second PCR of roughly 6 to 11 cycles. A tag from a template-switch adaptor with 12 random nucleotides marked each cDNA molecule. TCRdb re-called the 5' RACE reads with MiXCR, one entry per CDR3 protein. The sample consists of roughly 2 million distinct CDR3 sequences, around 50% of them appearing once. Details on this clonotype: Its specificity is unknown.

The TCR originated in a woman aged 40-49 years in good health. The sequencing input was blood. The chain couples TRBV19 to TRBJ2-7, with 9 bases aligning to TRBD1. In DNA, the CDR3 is TGTGCCAGTAGTATGGACAGGGGCTACGAGCAGTACTTC. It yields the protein CASSMDRGYEQYF.